Presented here are 20 T cell receptor beta chains from one specimen sequenced in a study of T cells in Graves' hyperthyroidism and ophthalmopathy. There were TCR beta CDR3 regions amplified from RNA transcripts. HTBI primers drove first-round RT-PCR of the TCR CDR3. TCRdb independently ran MiXCR on the multiplex PCR reads; one entry per CDR3 protein. The table has a few hundred thousand distinct CDR3 sequences, approximately 15% seen once. Material: blood. These TCRs come from a woman in her twenties or thirties with Graves' hyperthyroidism.

Ten or more counts support this clonotype. CDR3 DNA: TGTGCCAGCAGATCCGACAGGTTAAGCAATCAGCCCCAGCATTTT. It encodes CASRSDRLSNQPQHF. The rearrangement links TRBV6-1 to TRBJ1-5; D is possibly TRBD1 (6 bases). This CDR3 region has 15 residues. Deletions cut 6 bases from V and 1 base from J, with 13 bases between. CDR1 and CDR2 from the germline V gene are MNHNS and SASEGT.

This clonotype was detected many times. The gene calls are TRBV7-8 and TRBJ2-7, with D possibly being TRBD2 (7 bases). Trimming pared 2 bases from V and 4 bases from J, leaving 18 bases between. The CDR3 length is 16 residues. The germline CDR1 and CDR2 sequences are SGHVS and FQNEAQ. The CDR3 region is CASSLLVGGPPYEQYF. The CDR3 nucleotides read TGTGCCAGCAGCTTACTGGTGGGGGGGCCCCCGTACGAGCAGTACTTC.

This clonotype was seen many times. The chain carries TRBV28 and TRBJ2-7, with D possibly being TRBD1 or TRBD2 (6 bases each). The CDR3 spans 19 residues. In germline, CDR1 is MDHEN, CDR2 SYDVKM. V was trimmed by 5 bases and J by 1 base, leaving 27 bases between them. CDR3 sequence reads: CASSRNRALSGTRSYEQYF. The DNA of the CDR3 is TGTGCCAGCAGTAGGAACAGGGCCTTATCCGGGACTCGTTCCTACGAGCAGTACTTC.

This clonotype was seen repeatedly, ten times or more. This chain connects TRBV12-3 or TRBV12-4 to TRBJ2-7, with 7 nucleotides matching TRBD2. Unmatched junction bases numbered 9, after V lost 5 bases and J lost 5 bases. The CDR3 runs to 14 residues. CDR3 in DNA: TGTGCCAGCAGTCTCGGGGGAGGGCACCACGAGCAGTACTTC. This encodes CASSLGGGHHEQYF.

The genes are TRBV19 and TRBJ2-7, with 9 bases aligning to TRBD1. Trimming removed 5 bases from V and 0 bases from J; junction bases left unmatched: 8. The V gene's germline CDR1 is LNHDA and CDR2 SQIVND (reference sequence). This CDR3 spans 16 amino acids. The CDR3 sequence is CASSAQQGASSYEQYF. DNA of the CDR3: TGTGCCAGTAGTGCCCAACAGGGGGCTAGCTCCTACGAGCAGTACTTC.

J is TRBJ2-7 and V is TRBV9, with 9 bases that match TRBD2. CDR3 length equals 15 residues. The V segment lost 1 base and the J segment 2 bases; nucleotides outside the gene matches: 4. The germline CDR1 and CDR2 sequences are SGDLS and YYNGEE. The DNA for the CDR3 is TGTGCCAGCAGCGTAAGTAGCGGGAGACCCTACGAGCAGTACTTC. This translates into CASSVSSGRPYEQYF.

V is TRBV19 and J is TRBJ2-5; either TRBD1 or TRBD2 may fit D (6 bases each). Trimming pared 2 bases from V and 5 bases from J, leaving 12 bases between. Germline V gene sequence: CDR1 LNHDA, CDR2 SQIVND (reference sequence). The CDR3 length is 14 residues. CDR3 in DNA: TGTGCCAGTAGTATAAATAACGGGGGCGAGACCCAGTACTTC. This translates into CASSINNGGETQYF.

This clonotype was observed many times. This chain uses TRBV3-1 with TRBJ2-1; no clear D gene. Trimming removed 4 bases at V and 0 bases at J, with 10 bases between. CDR1 LGHDT and CDR2 YNNKEL come from the germline V gene (reference sequence). This CDR3 is built from 15 residues. CDR3 sequence (DNA): TGTGCCAGCAGCCCCACAAAGAGCTCCTACAATGAGCAGTTCTTC. Protein sequence: CASSPTKSSYNEQFF.

The table lists this clonotype with many counts. The rearrangement uses TRBV5-1 and TRBJ1-4, with 9 positions matching TRBD1. The ends lost 3 bases at V and 8 bases at J; junction bases unmatched: 5. The CDR3 has 14 amino acids. The germline V gene has CDR1 SGHRS and CDR2 YFSETQ. CDR3 coding DNA: TGCGCCAGCAGCTGGGGACAGGGCGGCGAAAAACTGTTTTTT. This encodes CASSWGQGGEKLFF.

The chain is built from TRBV5-1 and TRBJ1-2, with 8 positions matching TRBD1. Looked up from germline, CDR1 is SGHRS and CDR2 is YFSETQ. V was clipped by 1 base and J by 1 base; unmatched bases: 9. CDR3 size: 17 residues. The CDR3 loop reads CASSLMPGGLNNYGYTF. The CDR3 DNA is TGCGCCAGCAGCTTGATGCCAGGGGGCTTAAATAACTATGGCTACACCTTC.

This clonotype has at least ten counts. The CDR3 protein is CSVEEKGPNYEQYF. CDR3 bases: TGCAGCGTTGAAGAGAAAGGGCCGAACTACGAGCAGTACTTC. This rearrangement joins TRBV29-1 to TRBJ2-7; D gene ambiguous. The V gene lost 0 bases and the J gene lost 3 bases, with 12 bases spanning the gap. The germline CDR1 and CDR2 sequences are SQVTM and ANQGSEA. The CDR3 has 14 residues.

Note on this clonotype: Because it lacks the conserved phenylalanine or tryptophan at the end, this CDR3 is likely a read error. This chain connects TRBV15 to TRBJ2-3, with 11 positions matching TRBD2. The germline gives CDR1 LNHNV, CDR2 YYDKDF (reference sequence). The trim removed 2 bases at V and 4 bases at J, leaving 5 bases unmatched. The CDR3 spans 16 residues. CDR3 DNA: TGTGCCACCAGCAGAAAACTAGCGGGAGCCCCAGATACGCAGTATCTT. The encoded protein is CATSRKLAGAPDTQYL.

The rearrangement links TRBV20-1 to TRBJ1-2, with 10 positions matching TRBD1. Germline trimming cut 1 base from V and 3 bases from J; bases unmatched to any gene: 5. The CDR3 runs 15 residues. CDR1 is DFQATT and CDR2 is SNEGSKA in the germline V gene (reference sequence). The CDR3 spells CSARARQGADYGYTF. CDR3 nucleotides: TGCAGTGCTAGAGCTCGACAGGGGGCGGACTATGGCTACACCTTC.

In this sample, this clonotype turned up many times. The V call is TRBV6-2 or TRBV6-3, the J call TRBJ1-2; no reliable D call. The germline V gene encodes CDR1 MNHEY and CDR2 SVGEGT. CDR3 size: 14 residues. The ends were cut back, 6 bases at V and 8 bases at J, with 19 bases in the middle. The CDR3 sequence: CASSPSAFIWGYTF. The CDR3 DNA follows: TGTGCCAGCAGCCCTTCGGCGTTTATTTGGGGCTACACCTTC.

This clonotype was counted between two and nine times. The chain uses TRBV18 and TRBJ1-2; D not resolved. Germline assignment: CDR1 KGHSH and CDR2 LQKENI. With 2 bases removed from V and 4 bases from J, the gap between germline ends came to 11 bases. CDR3 length: 14 amino acids. CDR3 sequence: CASSPSRDTYGYTF. The DNA for the CDR3 is TGTGCCAGCTCACCAAGCCGAGACACCTATGGCTACACCTTC.

The V gene is TRBV20-1, the J gene TRBJ2-7, with 13 bases lining up with TRBD2. J was trimmed by 9 bases and V by 6 bases; bases with no gene match: 11. The CDR3 sequence is 14 residues long. Germline V lookup: CDR1 DFQATT, CDR2 SNEGSKA (reference sequence). CDR3 region: CSADPGLAGFGQYF. CDR3 nucleotide sequence: TGCAGTGCAGATCCGGGACTAGCGGGATTTGGGCAGTACTTC.

This clonotype was picked up many times. The V call is TRBV5-1, the J call TRBJ2-1; possibly TRBD2 for D (6 bases). The CDR3 sequence is 12 residues long. Germline V gives CDR1 SGHRS, CDR2 YFSETQ. V lost 4 bases to trimming and J lost 9 bases, with 11 bases between them. CDR3 DNA sequence: TGCGCCAGCAGCCTTCTAGCGTTTGAGCAGTTCTTC. Its translation: CASSLLAFEQFF.

This clonotype occurred many times. The chain joins TRBV4-2 to TRBJ2-7, with 7 bases matching TRBD2. Looked up from germline, CDR1 is LGHNA and CDR2 is YNFKEQ. Trimming removed 1 base from V and 7 bases from J; junction bases left unmatched: 10. This CDR3 is 15 amino acids long. The CDR3 sequence: CASSQGGGMGGEQYF. CDR3 DNA sequence: TGTGCCAGCAGCCAAGGAGGCGGGATGGGGGGGGAGCAGTACTTC.

This sequence joins TRBV11-3 and TRBJ2-4; D might be TRBD2 (7 bases). The length of the CDR3 is 15 residues. Germline lookup yields CDR1 SGHNT and CDR2 YENEEA. V lost 1 base and J 7 bases, leaving 14 bases between the germline ends. The CDR3 loop is CASSLVSGRGNIQYF. The CDR3, as DNA: TGTGCCAGCAGCTTAGTATCAGGGAGGGGGAACATTCAGTACTTC.

This clonotype was found a few times. The chain joins TRBV20-1 to TRBJ2-5; 7 nucleotides line up with TRBD1. The CDR3 sequence is 12 residues long. Trimming removed 7 bases from V and 2 bases from J; junction bases left unmatched: 4. Per germline, CDR1 DFQATT and CDR2 SNEGSKA (reference sequence). The CDR3 sequence: CSGEQGQETQYF. As DNA, the CDR3 is TGCAGTGGTGAACAGGGGCAAGAGACCCAGTACTTC.